This T cell receptor (beta chain) derives from a study of early T cells in non-severe SARS-CoV-2 infection. Trimming left V 7 bases short and J 13 bases short, with 14 bases between. The CDR3 spans 11 residues. Per germline, CDR1 SQVTM and CDR2 ANQGSEA. Findings and caveats of the study: Matching with VDJdb favored anti-spike CD8 responses (missing private and CD4 specificities).

Each cDNA molecule carried a unique molecular identifier. TCRdb itself ran the 5' RACE reads through MiXCR, one entry per CDR3 protein. Of roughly 80,000 distinct CDR3 sequences listed, over 13% are singletons. This clonotype was detected ten times or more. Its matching antigen is unknown. The source material was whole blood. The sequence came from an adult who was a healthcare worker with PCR-confirmed SARS-CoV-2 infection or an uninfected control (not recorded which). The J gene is TRBJ1-6, the V gene TRBV29-1; D possibly corresponds to TRBD1 (6 bases). CDR3 nucleotide sequence: TGCAGCGCAGCGGGACATCCTCCCCTCCACTTT. Translating it yields CSAAGHPPLHF.